The 28 T cell receptor beta chains presented below share a single source sample, sequenced in a study of blood T cell repertoires in COVID-19. Sequencing used immunoSEQ multiplex PCR; TCRdb keeps in-frame clones, though not all of them. The sample includes some 170,000 clones, about 90% of them seen just once. Sequenced: PBMCs or T cells enriched from blood (not recorded which). All receptors derive from a human donor with acute COVID-19. The donor label of this sample is uncertain.

The chain joins TRBV18 to TRBJ1-3; weak D call: TRBD1 (6 bases). Germline assignment: CDR1 KGHSH and CDR2 LQKENI. V lost 6 bases and J lost 1, with 13 bases in between. CDR3 length: 15 residues. This CDR3 is CASSPEGGSGNTIYF. Here the CDR3 DNA reads TGTGCCAGCTCCCCGGAGGGGGGGTCTGGAAACACCATATATTTT. The full variable domain, with the rest looked up from reference TRBV18 and TRBJ1-3, is NAGVMQNPRHLVRRRGQEARLRCSPMKGHSHVYWYRQLPEEGLKFMVYLQKENIIDESGMPKERFSAEFPKEGPSILRIQQVVRGDSAAYFCASSPEGGSGNTIYFGEGSWLTVV.

V usage is TRBV13 and J usage is TRBJ2-7; D perhaps matches TRBD2 (6 bases). Germline assignment: CDR1 PRHDT and CDR2 FYEKMQ (reference sequence). Trimming cost V 3 bases and J 5 bases, with 14 bases left between them. CDR3 length equals 14 residues. The CDR3 loop reads CASSFGQGGDEQYF. The CDR3 DNA sequence: TGTGCCAGCAGCTTCGGGCAGGGCGGGGACGAGCAGTACTTC.

The chain links TRBV12-3 or TRBV12-4 to TRBJ1-2; D is uncertain. The V end was cut by 6 bases, the J end by 2 bases, with 4 bases between. The CDR3 extends over 11 amino acids. CDR3 region: CASSRNYGYTF. Here the CDR3 DNA reads TGTGCCAGCAGCAGGAACTATGGCTACACCTTC.

The gene calls are TRBV4-2 and TRBJ1-1; D is undetermined. V gave up 0 bases and J gave up 5 bases, with 13 bases separating them. Germline CDR1 is LGHNA and CDR2 is YNFKEQ. The CDR3 covers 15 residues. This CDR3 is CASSQDEGGKTEAFF. DNA of the CDR3: TGTGCCAGCAGCCAAGATGAGGGCGGAAAGACTGAAGCTTTCTTT.

The chain joins TRBV5-5 to TRBJ2-3; D perhaps matches TRBD2 (6 bases). Germline CDR1 and CDR2: SGHKS and YYEKEE (reference sequence). CDR3 length: 15 residues. Trimming pared 2 bases from V and 4 bases from J, leaving 14 bases between. The CDR3 nucleotides read TGTGCCAGCAGCTTTGGAGGGCAAAGAGCAGATACGCAGTATTTT. Its translation: CASSFGGQRADTQYF.

The J gene is TRBJ1-2, the V gene TRBV5-4, with TRBD1 matching over 9 bases. The CDR3 is 13 residues long. Germline V lookup: CDR1 SGHNT, CDR2 YYREEE (reference sequence). V shed 4 bases and J 6 bases; nucleotides not matched to a gene: 4. CDR3 region: CASSLGTGNGYTF. CDR3 in DNA: TGTGCCAGCAGCCTCGGGACAGGGAATGGCTACACCTTC.

The gene calls are TRBV9 and TRBJ2-3, with 11 bases fitting TRBD2. V dropped 4 bases and J dropped 7; count of bases not matched to a gene: 11. Per the germline V gene, CDR1 is SGDLS and CDR2 is YYNGEE. This CDR3 has 16 residues. CDR3 amino acids: CASSSTLAGGPHTQYF. The CDR3 coding sequence is TGTGCCAGCAGCTCTACGTTAGCGGGGGGGCCACATACGCAGTATTTT.

The chain has TRBV21-1 and TRBJ2-7; TRBD2, the table's D call, lacks a check against the DNA. TRBV21-1 is flagged as a pseudogene. CDR3 length: 17 residues. The chain's CDR3 is CASSARSRLADPYEQYF. CDR3 DNA sequence: TGTGCCAGCAGCGCGCGGTCGCGACTAGCGGACCCCTACGAGCAGTACTTC.

The chain carries TRBV30 and TRBJ2-3; unclear D gene. V dropped 4 bases and J dropped 2 bases, with 19 bases sitting between them. CDR3 length equals 16 residues. Germline CDR1 and CDR2: GTSNPN and SVGIG (reference sequence). CDR3 amino acids: CAWMEPLGAITDTQYF. CDR3 nucleotide sequence: TGTGCCTGGATGGAACCATTAGGAGCTATCACAGATACGCAGTATTTT. Full variable domain (missing parts from reference TRBV30 and TRBJ2-3): SQTIHQWPATLVQPVGSPLSLECTVEGTSNPNLYWYRQAAGRGLQLLFYSVGIGQISSEVPQNLSASRPQDRQFILSSKKLLLSDSGFYLCAWMEPLGAITDTQYFGPGTRLTVL.

In this sample, this clone turned up once. The rearrangement joins TRBV18 to TRBJ2-7, with TRBD2 as a possible D gene (5 bases). From germline, CDR1 is KGHSH and CDR2 LQKENI. CDR3 length equals 12 residues. V lost 2 bases to trimming and J lost 5 bases, with 7 bases between them. The CDR3 protein is CASSPGRDEQYF. The DNA of the CDR3 is TGTGCCAGCTCACCAGGGCGGGACGAGCAGTACTTC.

CDR3 DNA sequence: TGTGCCAGCAGGTATACCAGGACGGGATCCTACGAGCAGTACTTC. Residues: CASRYTRTGSYEQYF. The genes are TRBV6-5 and TRBJ2-7; weak D call: TRBD2 (5 bases). V was shortened by 6 bases and J by 1 base, with 16 bases between the two germline ends. There are 15 residues in the CDR3. Germline-derived CDR1 and CDR2 are MNHEY and SVGAGI.

There are a few counts of this clone. The gene calls are TRBV10-2 and TRBJ2-5, with 9 bases that match TRBD2. The CDR3 is 14 amino acids. Germline trimming cut 6 bases from V and 3 bases from J; bases unmatched to any gene: 5. The V gene's germline CDR1 is WSHSY and CDR2 SAAADI. The DNA for the CDR3 is TGCGCCAGCAGGACTAGCGGCGGAAAAGAGACCCAGTACTTC. This encodes CASRTSGGKETQYF.

The rearrangement links TRBV30 to TRBJ1-1; the match to TRBD1 covers 7 bases. Looked up from germline, CDR1 is GTSNPN and CDR2 is SVGIG (reference sequence). V was pared by 5 bases and J by 1 base, with 4 bases of the junction left unmatched. The CDR3 runs 13 residues. CDR3 in DNA: TGTGCCTGGGCCCGACAGGGGAACACTGAAGCTTTCTTT. This encodes CAWARQGNTEAFF.

The genes are TRBV19 and TRBJ2-3, with D perhaps matching TRBD2 (5 bases). CDR1 is LNHDA and CDR2 is SQIVND in the germline V gene (reference sequence). V was shortened by 0 bases and J by 4 bases, with 8 bases between the two germline ends. This CDR3 is 14 amino acids long. DNA for the CDR3: TGTGCCAGTAGTATAGAGGGAGTTGCAGATACGCAGTATTTT. Residues: CASSIEGVADTQYF.

The V gene is TRBV19, the J gene TRBJ1-1; perhaps TRBD1 as D (5 bases). This CDR3 has 16 amino acids. From germline, CDR1 is LNHDA and CDR2 SQIVND (reference sequence). V was shortened by 0 bases and J by 2 bases, with 13 bases between the two germline ends. The DNA for the CDR3 is TGTGCCAGTAGTATAGATCTCGGGGGTTACAACACTGAAGCTTTCTTT. Residues: CASSIDLGGYNTEAFF.

The V gene is TRBV24-1, the J gene TRBJ1-2; D perhaps matches TRBD1 (6 bases). The germline gives CDR1 KGHDR, CDR2 SFDVKD. This CDR3 has 14 amino acids. Trimming stripped 3 bases from V and 8 bases from J, with 15 bases between. CDR3 sequence reads: CATSDRTGSDGYTF. DNA for the CDR3: TGTGCCACCAGTGATCGTACAGGGAGCGACGGCTACACCTTC.

Of note for this clone: A junction boundary mismatches the germline segment, possibly from a read error. The rearrangement links TRBV7-9 to TRBJ1-1, with D perhaps TRBD1 (6 bases). CDR3 size: 14 residues. CDR1 is SEHNR, CDR2 FQNEAQ, per germline (reference sequence). The CDR3 DNA follows: TGTGCCAGCAGCCGGGGGGCGGCAGACACTAAAGCTTTCTTT. Translated, it gives CASSRGAADTKAFF.

CDR3 sequence: CASSPQIMNTEAFF. The CDR3 nucleotides are TGTGCCAGCAGCCCACAGATTATGAACACTGAAGCTTTCTTT. The chain carries TRBV7-9 and TRBJ1-1, with D unresolved. Trimming stripped 5 bases from V and 0 bases from J, with 10 bases between. The CDR3 is 14 residues long. CDR1 is SEHNR and CDR2 is FQNEAQ in the germline V gene (reference sequence).

The J gene is TRBJ2-1, the V gene TRBV9, with 9 bases identical to TRBD2. Trimming removed 0 bases from V and 15 bases from J; junction bases left unmatched: 10. The CDR3 is 14 residues long. Looked up from germline, CDR1 is SGDLS and CDR2 is YYNGEE. The CDR3 DNA is TGTGCCAGCAGCGTAGAGGGTAGCGGGGGCCCACTGTTCTTC. Translating gives CASSVEGSGGPLFF.

The chain links TRBV2 to TRBJ2-3; 9 bases are shared with TRBD2. Trimming removed 5 bases from V and 1 base from J; junction bases left unmatched: 1. The length of the CDR3 is 14 residues. CDR1 and CDR2 (germline): SNHLY, FYNNEI. The CDR3 reads CASSRTSGTDTQYF. In DNA, the CDR3 is TGTGCCAGCAGTCGGACTAGCGGCACAGATACGCAGTATTTT.

The V and J genes are TRBV6-5 and TRBJ1-3, with 7 nucleotides matching TRBD1. V shed 6 bases, J shed 0 bases, and the junction held 5 bases outside the gene matches. The CDR3 extends over 15 amino acids. Germline loops: CDR1 MNHEY, CDR2 SVGAGI. This chain's CDR3 is CASRDRLLSGNTIYF. The CDR3 bases are TGTGCCAGCAGGGACAGGCTCCTCTCTGGAAACACCATATATTTT.

This clone turned up a few times. The chain's CDR3 is CASSPREGYGYTF. In DNA, the CDR3 is TGTGCCAGCAGCCCTCGTGAGGGATATGGCTACACCTTC. V is TRBV7-9 and J is TRBJ1-2; unclear D gene. Trimming pared 5 bases from V and 5 bases from J, leaving 12 bases between. The CDR3 is 13 amino acids. In germline, CDR1 is SEHNR, CDR2 FQNEAQ (reference sequence).

The chain recombines TRBV3-1 (or the pseudogene TRBV3-2) with TRBJ1-1, with 7 bases lining up with TRBD1. The V segment lost 0 bases and the J segment 5 bases; nucleotides outside the gene matches: 6. Germline CDR1 and CDR2: LGHDT and YNNKEL (reference sequence). The CDR3 covers 15 residues. Here the CDR3 DNA reads TGTGCCAGCAGCCAAGATCAGGCAGGGGGGACTGAAGCTTTCTTT. Its protein is CASSQDQAGGTEAFF.

J is TRBJ2-3 and V is TRBV7-9; TRBD1 aligns across 8 bases. CDR3 length: 14 amino acids. V gave up 5 bases and J gave up 5 bases; unmatched junction bases: 6. The germline V gene has CDR1 SEHNR and CDR2 FQNEAQ (reference sequence). The CDR3 nucleotides read TGTGCCAGCAGCCGAGGACAGGGAATAGATACGCAGTATTTT. It encodes CASSRGQGIDTQYF. Combining the CDR3 with reference TRBV7-9 and TRBJ2-3 gives the whole variable domain DTGVSQNPRHKITKRGQNVTFRCDPISEHNRLYWYRQTLGQGPEFLTYFQNEAQLEKSRLLSDRFSAERPKGSFSTLEIQRTEQGDSAMYLCASSRGQGIDTQYFGPGTRLTVL.

The V gene is TRBV7-3, the J gene TRBJ2-3; TRBD2 matches 8 bases. V lost 5 bases to trimming and J lost 3 bases; unmatched junction nucleotides: 16. Germline V gives CDR1 SGHTA, CDR2 FQGTGA. The CDR3 extends over 18 amino acids. For the CDR3, the DNA is TGTGCCAGCAGCCCCCACGGGCCTGCGGGGGGCCTAACAGATACGCAGTATTTT. Protein product: CASSPHGPAGGLTDTQYF.

CDR3 region: CASSYHSGGHNEQFF. In DNA, the CDR3 is TGTGCCAGCAGCTACCACTCAGGGGGCCACAATGAGCAGTTCTTC. This chain connects TRBV7-3 to TRBJ2-1, with 8 bases lining up with TRBD1. In germline, CDR1 is SGHTA, CDR2 FQGTGA. Losses at the gene ends were 4 bases for V and 5 bases for J; bases not matched to a gene: 7. CDR3 length: 15 amino acids.

V is TRBV13 and J is TRBJ2-1; no definite D call. The CDR3 has 13 residues. V lost 4 bases and J 6 bases, leaving 10 bases between the germline ends. The germline V gene encodes CDR1 PRHDT and CDR2 FYEKMQ (reference sequence). In DNA form, the CDR3 reads TGTGCCAGCAGCTCCCGGGTCCGCAATGAGCAGTTCTTC. Encoded protein: CASSSRVRNEQFF.

This clone was observed once. The chain couples TRBV7-9 to TRBJ2-1, with 9 bases that match TRBD1. J gave up 7 bases and V 5 bases, and 6 bases lay outside the gene matches. Germline values: CDR1 SEHNR, CDR2 FQNEAQ (reference sequence). The CDR3 spans 14 residues. Written as DNA, the CDR3 is TGTGCCAGCAGCCCCACGACAGGGGGGAATGAGCAGTTCTTC. Translation: CASSPTTGGNEQFF. The full variable domain, with the rest looked up from reference TRBV7-9 and TRBJ2-1, is DTGVSQNPRHKITKRGQNVTFRCDPISEHNRLYWYRQTLGQGPEFLTYFQNEAQLEKSRLLSDRFSAERPKGSFSTLEIQRTEQGDSAMYLCASSPTTGGNEQFFGPGTRLTVL.